This TCR beta chain was obtained from a study of blood T cell repertoires in COVID-19. Study details: T cells, B-cell-depleted T cells, or PBMCs supplied cDNA or gDNA.

Germline lookup yields CDR1 SEHNR and CDR2 FQNEAQ (reference sequence). V lost 4 bases and J 11 bases, leaving 17 bases between the germline ends. The CDR3 loop spans 13 amino acids. Profiled with immunoSEQ multiplex PCR; TCRdb holds only in-frame clones, not every one. The table shows over 75,000 clones, with more than 70% occurring only once. The chain combines TRBV7-9 with TRBJ1-1; D not resolved. This TCR came from a woman of 80 years or more with acute or convalescent COVID-19. Sample: peripheral blood. CDR3 DNA sequence: TGTGCCAGCAGCTCGGAGCCGACCGCTTCCGCTTTCTTT. Translated, it gives CASSSEPTASAFF.